This T cell receptor beta chain is drawn from a study of blood T cell repertoires in COVID-19. In the study overall: The United States, Italy and Spain provided the acute and convalescent COVID-19 samples. T cells, B-cell-depleted T cells, or PBMCs provided the cDNA or gDNA that served as material.

The CDR3 is 13 residues long. V lost 5 bases and J lost 8, with 15 bases in between. Germline V gene data show CDR1 as SGHVS and CDR2 as FQNEAQ. Authors' data handling: Amplified reference gene primers provided the basis for estimating nucleated cell counts. Only in-frame clones appear in the TCRdb table, and some are missing; sequencing was by immunoSEQ multiplex PCR. V, J and clone size reflect that table, while D and trimming were determined from the DNA. The sample holds under 45,000 clones; 87% are singletons and the top ten take about a quarter. The specimen sequenced was peripheral blood. V is TRBV7-8 and J is TRBJ1-2; D remains unclear. The receptor was derived from a woman older than 75 in a cohort sampled during active or convalescent COVID-19. The CDR3 is CASSQQQTGGYTF. CDR3 sequence (DNA): TGTGCCAGCAGCCAACAACAAACCGGGGGCTACACCTTC.